What follows are 30 T cell receptor beta chains derived from one specimen sequenced in a study of OX40 agonist ivuxolimab in advanced cancers. Assay used: immunoSEQ multiplex PCR; TCRdb lists only in-frame clones, some missing. The data show about 12,000 clones, about 80% seen once. The specimen was CD4+ or CD8+ T cells sorted from blood, collected in a trial of the OX40 agonist ivuxolimab. These receptors came from an adult with an advanced solid tumor such as melanoma, head and neck, liver or kidney cancer.

The chain combines TRBV6-1 with TRBJ2-7; D may correspond to TRBD1 or TRBD2 (5 bases each). CDR3 size: 11 residues. Germline lookup yields CDR1 MNHNS and CDR2 SASEGT. V was pared by 8 bases and J by 5 bases, with 10 bases between. For the CDR3, the DNA is TGTGCCAGCGGGTTGGGGGACGAGCAGTACTTC. Translating it yields CASGLGDEQYF.

This chain uses TRBV5-4 with TRBJ1-2; D uncertain. Germline assignment: CDR1 SGHNT and CDR2 YYREEE (reference sequence). CDR3 size: 15 residues. The V end was cut by 3 bases, the J end by 0 bases, with 12 bases between. CDR3 amino acids: CASSWTEVANYGYTF. The CDR3 nucleotides are TGTGCCAGCAGCTGGACCGAGGTAGCTAACTATGGCTACACCTTC.

This chain connects TRBV7-2 to TRBJ1-1, with D perhaps matching TRBD1 (6 bases). The germline V gene has CDR1 SGHTA and CDR2 FQGNSA. With 4 bases removed from V and 7 bases from J, the gap between germline ends came to 13 bases. This CDR3 is built from 13 residues. CDR3 amino acids: CASSSPGGNEAFF. For the CDR3, the DNA is TGTGCCAGCAGCTCCCCGGGGGGCAATGAAGCTTTCTTT.

V and J are TRBV7-3 and TRBJ2-4; D remains unclear. Germline V lookup: CDR1 SGHTA, CDR2 FQGTGA. The CDR3 length is 14 residues. The germline V and J ends were trimmed by 5 bases and 3 bases, with 11 bases remaining between them. CDR3 sequence reads: CASSLPPFKNIQYF. The CDR3 DNA follows: TGTGCCAGCAGCCTCCCCCCGTTCAAAAACATTCAGTACTTC.

The count of this clone is one. The chain carries TRBV7-9 and TRBJ2-5, with TRBD1 matching 10 bases. V was clipped by 2 bases and J by 5 bases; unmatched bases: 8. Germline-derived CDR1 and CDR2 are SEHNR and FQNEAQ (reference sequence). The CDR3 consists of 16 residues. CDR3 DNA sequence: TGTGCCAGCAGCTTACCCCGACAGGGGGCTTTGGAGACCCAGTACTTC. Its protein product is CASSLPRQGALETQYF.

The genes are TRBV7-3 and TRBJ2-1, with D perhaps TRBD2 (5 bases). Deletions cut 0 bases from V and 6 bases from J, with 15 bases between. The CDR3 is 16 amino acids. Germline CDR1 and CDR2: SGHTA and FQGTGA. In DNA form, the CDR3 reads TGTGCCAGCAGCTTAACCCCCCGGCCAGAGGGCAATGAGCAGTTCTTC. Translating it yields CASSLTPRPEGNEQFF.

The chain employs TRBV11-2 and TRBJ2-7, with 9 nucleotides matching TRBD2. This CDR3 contains 15 residues. Germline lookup yields CDR1 SGHAT and CDR2 FQNNGV. Trimming at V came to 5 bases and at J to 3 bases, leaving 8 bases not matched to a gene. DNA of the CDR3: TGTGCCAGCAGCCTCGGGACTAGCCCCTACTACGAGCAGTACTTC. This translates into CASSLGTSPYYEQYF.

The genes are TRBV7-8 and TRBJ1-1; 7 nucleotides agree with TRBD1. Losses at the gene ends were 7 bases for V and 0 bases for J; bases not matched to a gene: 8. CDR3 size: 15 residues. Germline V gene sequence: CDR1 SGHVS, CDR2 FQNEAQ. The chain's CDR3 is CASNFLGGLNTEAFF. The CDR3 region has the DNA TGTGCCAGCAACTTCTTAGGGGGCTTGAACACTGAAGCTTTCTTT.

This clone was recorded only once. V and J are TRBV19 and TRBJ2-1; 7 bases are shared with TRBD2. J gave up 1 base and V 7 bases, and 10 bases lay outside the gene matches. The germline V gene has CDR1 LNHDA and CDR2 SQIVND (reference sequence). CDR3 size: 16 residues. The CDR3, as DNA: TGTGCCAGTACCAGAAGGGCGGGGGAATCCTACAATGAGCAGTTCTTC. As protein: CASTRRAGESYNEQFF.

This rearrangement joins TRBV7-9 to TRBJ1-6, with 8 nucleotides matching TRBD1. With V trimmed by 2 bases and J by 9 bases, 9 bases remained unmatched. Germline V gene lookup returns CDR1 SEHNR and CDR2 FQNEAQ (reference sequence). This CDR3 has 16 amino acids. The CDR3 sequence: CASSLRDRTLGSPLHF. CDR3 sequence (DNA): TGTGCCAGCAGCTTAAGGGACAGGACGTTGGGTTCACCCCTCCACTTT.

The V and J genes are TRBV5-1 and TRBJ1-4; TRBD1 aligns across 8 bases. The CDR3 consists of 13 residues. The V gene's germline CDR1 is SGHRS and CDR2 YFSETQ. Trimming removed 3 bases from V and 8 bases from J; junction bases left unmatched: 3. This CDR3 reads CASSSGGGEKLFF. The CDR3 region has the DNA TGCGCCAGCAGCTCAGGGGGCGGAGAAAAACTGTTTTTT.

This chain joins TRBV12-5 and TRBJ2-1, with D possibly being TRBD2 (6 bases). Looked up from germline, CDR1 is LGHNT and CDR2 is FRNRAP. This CDR3 has 16 residues. V gave up 3 bases and J gave up 0 bases, with 12 bases separating them. CDR3 DNA sequence: TGTGCTAGTGGTTTAGGCGGGGAGAGCTCCTACAATGAGCAGTTCTTC. As protein: CASGLGGESSYNEQFF.

The chain couples TRBV25-1 to TRBJ2-2; D uncertain. V was shortened by 8 bases and J by 2 bases, with 18 bases between the two germline ends. CDR1 and CDR2 from the germline V gene are MGHDK and SYGVNS. The CDR3 loop spans 16 amino acids. The CDR3 nucleotides read TGTGCCAGCTCGGACCCCTGGGAACCTAACACCGGGGAGCTGTTTTTT. This translates into CASSDPWEPNTGELFF.

J is TRBJ2-3 and V is TRBV19; no clear D. This CDR3 has 13 residues. CDR1 and CDR2 (germline): LNHDA, SQIVND (reference sequence). Trimming removed 3 bases from V and 5 bases from J, with 9 bases in between. The CDR3, as DNA: TGTGCCAGTAGTATGGTAGCCCGAGATACGCAGTATTTT. Residues: CASSMVARDTQYF. The full variable domain, in which reference TRBV19 and TRBJ2-3 provide the parts outside the CDR3, is DGGITQSPKYLFRKEGQNVTLSCEQNLNHDAMYWYRQDPGQGLRLIYYSQIVNDFQKGDIAEGYSVSREKKESFPLTVTSAQKNPTAFYLCASSMVARDTQYFGPGTRLTVL.

Note on this clone: At one of its ends the junction is not consistent with the germline gene, which may arise from a read error. V is TRBV10-3 and J is TRBJ2-7; D possibly uses TRBD1 or TRBD2 (5 bases each). Germline V lookup: CDR1 ENHRY, CDR2 SYGVKD. This CDR3 has 11 amino acids. The CDR3 protein is CAISEGGTNSF. The CDR3 nucleotides read TGTGCCATCAGTGAGGGTGGGACGAACAGCTTC.

This clone was seen more than once but under ten times. This chain links TRBV7-9 with TRBJ2-6, with no clear D. This CDR3 has 13 residues. V lost 5 bases, J lost 4 bases, and 6 bases lay in between. Germline values: CDR1 SEHNR, CDR2 FQNEAQ (reference sequence). The CDR3 spells CASSLLGANVLTF. Written as DNA, the CDR3 is TGTGCCAGCAGCCTTCTCGGGGCCAACGTCCTGACTTTC.

The rearrangement joins TRBV27 to TRBJ1-3; no definite D call. Germline V gene data show CDR1 as MNHEY and CDR2 as SMNVEV (reference sequence). CDR3 length equals 15 residues. Trimming pared 2 bases from V and 1 base from J, leaving 9 bases between. The CDR3 loop is CASSLSGTSGNTIYF. CDR3 sequence (DNA): TGTGCCAGCAGTTTAAGTGGTACGTCTGGAAACACCATATATTTT.

The gene calls are TRBV6-5 and TRBJ2-7; 7 nucleotides match TRBD2. Looked up from germline, CDR1 is MNHEY and CDR2 is SVGAGI. The CDR3 has 16 residues. Germline trimming cut 3 bases from V and 3 bases from J; bases unmatched to any gene: 11. The CDR3 DNA is TGTGCCAGCAGTTATAGGGCGGGAGAATCTGACTACGAGCAGTACTTC. Translating it yields CASSYRAGESDYEQYF.

The chain joins TRBV7-9 to TRBJ2-7, with 7 nucleotides matching TRBD1. The CDR3 runs 12 residues. CDR1 SEHNR and CDR2 FQNEAQ come from the germline V gene (reference sequence). With 11 bases clipped from V and 2 bases from J, the junction kept 6 bases outside the gene matches. As DNA, the CDR3 is TGTGCCGGACGACAGGGCCCCTACGAGCAGTACTTC. This encodes CAGRQGPYEQYF.

This clone was found once. This sequence joins TRBV19 and TRBJ1-5; perhaps TRBD1 as D (5 bases). The CDR3 runs 14 residues. Trimming removed 7 bases at V and 5 bases at J, with 15 bases between. Germline loops: CDR1 LNHDA, CDR2 SQIVND (reference sequence). CDR3 bases: TGTGCCAGTAAGGAGGGGCGAGTGGATCAGCCCCAGCATTTT. This gives the protein CASKEGRVDQPQHF.

V usage is TRBV9 and J usage is TRBJ2-2; 8 nucleotides match TRBD1. Germline loops: CDR1 SGDLS, CDR2 YYNGEE. Trimming removed 4 bases from V and 8 bases from J; junction bases left unmatched: 16. This CDR3 spans 17 amino acids. The CDR3 bases are TGTGCCAGCAGCTCCCCCGGACAGGGCCGAAAAGAGGGGGAGCTGTTTTTT. Translation: CASSSPGQGRKEGELFF. The full variable domain, with the rest looked up from reference TRBV9 and TRBJ2-2, is DSGVTQTPKHLITATGQRVTLRCSPRSGDLSVYWYQQSLDQGLQFLIQYYNGEERAKGNILERFSAQQFPDLHSELNLSSLELGDSALYFCASSSPGQGRKEGELFFGEGSRLTVL.

V gene TRBV14 combines with J gene TRBJ2-5, with D perhaps matching TRBD2 (5 bases). Trimming pared 2 bases from V and 2 bases from J, leaving 15 bases between. This CDR3 spans 16 amino acids. Germline V gene data show CDR1 as SGHDN and CDR2 as FVKESK. The CDR3 is CASSQHSVAPQETQYF. The CDR3 bases are TGTGCCAGCAGCCAACATAGCGTTGCACCTCAAGAGACCCAGTACTTC.

This chain links TRBV7-8 with TRBJ2-5, with D possibly being TRBD1 (6 bases). Per germline, CDR1 SGHVS and CDR2 FQNEAQ. Trimming took off 7 bases at V and 3 bases at J, with 15 bases between the two ends. This CDR3 region has 14 residues. The CDR3 spells CASTIRRGKETQYF. The CDR3 nucleotides read TGTGCCAGCACTATCCGCAGGGGAAAAGAGACCCAGTACTTC.

V is TRBV27 and J is TRBJ1-1; no firm D call. V dropped 3 bases and J dropped 5 bases, with 13 bases sitting between them. This CDR3 spans 14 amino acids. Germline V lookup: CDR1 MNHEY, CDR2 SMNVEV (reference sequence). The CDR3 is CASSLAWTGTEAFF. CDR3 DNA: TGTGCCAGCAGTTTGGCGTGGACCGGGACTGAAGCTTTCTTT.

Notes on this clone: One junction end disagrees with the germline gene, perhaps due to a read error. This chain joins TRBV2 and TRBJ2-7; 7 positions match TRBD1. The length of the CDR3 is 12 residues. Germline V gives CDR1 SNHLY, CDR2 FYNNEI. The CDR3 coding sequence is TGTGCCGGCAGGACAGGCGCATCCGAGCAGTACTTC. Protein: CAGRTGASEQYF. Full variable domain (missing parts from reference TRBV2 and TRBJ2-7): EPEVTQTPSHQVTQMGQEVILRCVPISNHLYFYWYRQILGQKVEFLVSFYNNEISEKSEIFDDQFSVERPDGSNFTLKIRSTKLEDSAMYFCAGRTGASEQYFGPGTRLTVT.

The chain combines TRBV28 with TRBJ2-1; unclear D gene. This CDR3 is built from 16 residues. CDR1 and CDR2 (germline): MDHEN, SYDVKM. V dropped 1 base and J dropped 0 bases, with 10 bases sitting between them. CDR3 bases: TGTGCCAGCAGTTTATCCGCAGCCAGCTCCTACAATGAGCAGTTCTTC. Its translation: CASSLSAASSYNEQFF. Combining the CDR3 with reference TRBV28 and TRBJ2-1 gives the whole variable domain DVKVTQSSRYLVKRTGEKVFLECVQDMDHENMFWYRQDPGLGLRLIYFSYDVKMKEKGDIPEGYSVSREKKERFSLILESASTNQTSMYLCASSLSAASSYNEQFFGPGTRLTVL.

A few counts support this clone. This chain connects TRBV11-3 to TRBJ1-1; no firm D call. V was shortened by 3 bases and J by 5 bases, with 10 bases between the two germline ends. Germline lookup yields CDR1 SGHNT and CDR2 YENEEA. This CDR3 spans 13 amino acids. The CDR3 sequence: CASSLGLGTEAFF. The CDR3 nucleotides are TGTGCCAGCAGCTTGGGATTGGGTACTGAAGCTTTCTTT.

The chain links TRBV28 to TRBJ1-5, with D possibly matching TRBD1 (6 bases). The CDR3 totals 16 residues. The V gene lost 1 base and the J gene lost 0 bases, with 10 bases spanning the gap. Germline CDR1 MDHEN, CDR2 SYDVKM. The CDR3 region has the DNA TGTGCCAGCAGTTTATACAGGGAGCTTAGCAATCAGCCCCAGCATTTT. Its translation: CASSLYRELSNQPQHF.

The chain joins TRBV7-9 to TRBJ2-1; D is perhaps TRBD1 (5 bases). V lost 7 bases and J lost 0, with 10 bases in between. This CDR3 is 14 amino acids long. From germline, CDR1 is SEHNR and CDR2 FQNEAQ (reference sequence). CDR3 sequence (DNA): TGTGCCAGCACTGACAGTGGCTCCTACAATGAGCAGTTCTTC. Translation gives CASTDSGSYNEQFF.

The chain combines TRBV14 with TRBJ1-4, with 10 bases identical to TRBD1. This CDR3 has 17 amino acids. Germline CDR1 and CDR2: SGHDN and FVKESK. With V trimmed by 1 base and J by 7 bases, 9 bases remained unmatched. CDR3 amino acids: CASSQGKETGGSEKLFF. The CDR3 DNA reads as TGTGCCAGCAGCCAAGGCAAAGAGACAGGGGGCTCTGAAAAACTGTTTTTT.